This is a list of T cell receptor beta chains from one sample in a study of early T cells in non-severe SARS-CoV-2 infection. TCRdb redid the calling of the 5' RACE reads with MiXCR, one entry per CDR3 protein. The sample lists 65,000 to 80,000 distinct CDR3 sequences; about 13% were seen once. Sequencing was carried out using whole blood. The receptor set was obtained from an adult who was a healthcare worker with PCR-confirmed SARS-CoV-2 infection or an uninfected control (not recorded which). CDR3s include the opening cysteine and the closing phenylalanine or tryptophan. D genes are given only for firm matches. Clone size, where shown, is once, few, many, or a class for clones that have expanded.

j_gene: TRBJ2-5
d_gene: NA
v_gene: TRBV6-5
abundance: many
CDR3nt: TGTGCCAGCAGTTACTCCCAGTCAGAGTACTTC
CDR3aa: CASSYSQSEYF

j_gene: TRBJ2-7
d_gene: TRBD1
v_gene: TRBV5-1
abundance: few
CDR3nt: TGCGCCAGCAGCTTGGGGGACAGGTACTCCTACGAGCAGTACTTC
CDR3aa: CASSLGDRYSYEQYF

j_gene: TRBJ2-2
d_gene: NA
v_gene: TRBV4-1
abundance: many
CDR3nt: TGCGCCAGCAGCCAAGATAGAGGCTCTCCCCCCGGGGAGCTGTTTTTT
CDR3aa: CASSQDRGSPPGELFF

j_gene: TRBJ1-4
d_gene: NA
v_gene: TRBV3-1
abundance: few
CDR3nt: TGTGCCAGCAGCCATCGGGCCCGCGAAAAACTGTTTTTT
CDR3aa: CASSHRAREKLFF

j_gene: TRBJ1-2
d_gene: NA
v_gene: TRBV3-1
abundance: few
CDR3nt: TGTGCCAGCAGCTCTACAGGGTATGGCTACACCTTC
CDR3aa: CASSSTGYGYTF

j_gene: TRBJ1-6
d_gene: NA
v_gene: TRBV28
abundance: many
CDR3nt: TGTGCCAGCACCCCGGCCCATAATTCACCCCTCCACTTT
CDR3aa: CASTPAHNSPLHF

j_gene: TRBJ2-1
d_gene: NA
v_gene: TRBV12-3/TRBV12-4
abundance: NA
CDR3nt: TGTGCCAGCAGTTTAGGGCTAGACAATGAGCAGTTCTTC
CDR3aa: CASSLGLDNEQFF

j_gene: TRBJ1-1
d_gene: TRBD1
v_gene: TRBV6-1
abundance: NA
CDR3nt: TGTGCCAGCAGTGAAGAGGGTTTAAAGGGACAGCCGGCTTTCTTT
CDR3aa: CASSEEGLKGQPAFF

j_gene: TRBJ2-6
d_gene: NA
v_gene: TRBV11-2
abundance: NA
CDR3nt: TGTGCCAGCAGCTTAGTGCCCGGGGGCATTGGGGCCAACGTCCTGACTTTC
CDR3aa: CASSLVPGGIGANVLTF

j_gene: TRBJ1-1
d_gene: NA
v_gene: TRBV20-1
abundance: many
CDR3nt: TGCAGTGCTAAACAGGGTGGCGACACTGAAGCTTTCTTT
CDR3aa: CSAKQGGDTEAFF

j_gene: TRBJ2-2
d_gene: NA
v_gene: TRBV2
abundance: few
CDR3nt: TGTGCCAGCAACAAGGGGAACACCGGGGAGCTGTTTTTT
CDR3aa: CASNKGNTGELFF

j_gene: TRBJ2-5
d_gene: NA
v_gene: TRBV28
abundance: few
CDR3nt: TGTGCCGGCGGAAGGGGGGGAGTACAGGAGACCCAGTACTTC
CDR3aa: CAGGRGGVQETQYF

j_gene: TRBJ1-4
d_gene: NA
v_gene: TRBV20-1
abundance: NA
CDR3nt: TGCAGTGCCGGACCGTCTAATGAAAAACTGTTTTTT
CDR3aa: CSAGPSNEKLFF

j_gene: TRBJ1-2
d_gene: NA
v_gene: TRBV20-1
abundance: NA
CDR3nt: TGCAGTGCTAGGTCTACAGGGAGGGCAGACTATGGCTACACCTTC
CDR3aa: CSARSTGRADYGYTF

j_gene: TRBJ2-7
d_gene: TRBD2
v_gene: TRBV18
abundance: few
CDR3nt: TGTGCCAGCTCACCACCCAAGGCCGGGGGGGACTACGAGCAGTACTTC
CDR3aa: CASSPPKAGGDYEQYF

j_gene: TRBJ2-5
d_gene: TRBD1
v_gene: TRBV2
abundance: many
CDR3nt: TGTGCCAGCAGTGAGGGACAGTCTCGGGGCCAGTACTTC
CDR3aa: CASSEGQSRGQYF

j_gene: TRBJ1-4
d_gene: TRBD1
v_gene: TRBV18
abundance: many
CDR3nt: TGTGCCAGCTCACCGGACAGGGCGGGCGAAAAACTGTTTTTT
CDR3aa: CASSPDRAGEKLFF

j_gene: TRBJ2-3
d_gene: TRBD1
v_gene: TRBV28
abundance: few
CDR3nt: TGTGCCAGCAGTCCCCCGGACAGGTTCACAGATACGCAGTATTTT
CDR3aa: CASSPPDRFTDTQYF

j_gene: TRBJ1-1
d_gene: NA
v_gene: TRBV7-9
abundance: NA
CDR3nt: TGTGCCAGCAGCTCCCCGGGGGACGAAGCTTTCTTT
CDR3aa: CASSSPGDEAFF

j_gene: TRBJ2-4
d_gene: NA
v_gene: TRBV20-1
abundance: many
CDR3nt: TGCAGTGCTAGGGTTTCGACAGACCTAGCCAAAAACATTCAGTACTTC
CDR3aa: CSARVSTDLAKNIQYF

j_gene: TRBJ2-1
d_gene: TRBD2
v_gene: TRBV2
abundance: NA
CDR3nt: TGTGCCAGCAGTGCCGTACGGACTAGCGGAAGATACAATGAGCAGTTCTTC
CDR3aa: CASSAVRTSGRYNEQFF

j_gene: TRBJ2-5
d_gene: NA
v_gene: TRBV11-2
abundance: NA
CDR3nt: TGTGCCAGCAGCTTCGGGACTCTCGGTGAGACCCAGTACTTC
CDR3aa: CASSFGTLGETQYF

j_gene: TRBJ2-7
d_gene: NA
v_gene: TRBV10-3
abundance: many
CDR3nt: TGTGCCATCAGTGAGGTGAACGAGCAGTACTTC
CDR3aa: CAISEVNEQYF

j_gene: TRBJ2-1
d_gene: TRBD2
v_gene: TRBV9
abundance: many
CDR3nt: TGTGCCAGCAGCGTAGGGTCGCTAGCGGACTACAATGAGCAGTTCTTC
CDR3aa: CASSVGSLADYNEQFF

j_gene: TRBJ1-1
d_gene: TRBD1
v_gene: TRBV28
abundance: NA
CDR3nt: TGTGCCAGCAGACCCCCCGGGACAGGGGGCCTCACTGAAGCTTTCTTT
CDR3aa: CASRPPGTGGLTEAFF

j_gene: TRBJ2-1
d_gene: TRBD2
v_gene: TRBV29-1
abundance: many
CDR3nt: TGCAGCGTTAGGCGGGAGTGGAGCGATGAGCAGTTCTTC
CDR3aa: CSVRREWSDEQFF

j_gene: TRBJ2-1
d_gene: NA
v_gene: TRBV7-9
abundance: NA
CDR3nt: TGTGCCAGCAGCCCCCAAATAAAGGGCAATTCTTACAATGAGCAGTTCTTC
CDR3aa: CASSPQIKGNSYNEQFF

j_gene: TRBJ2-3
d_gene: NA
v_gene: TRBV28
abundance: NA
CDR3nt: TGTGCCAGCGTCGCATTAGGCACAGATACGCAGTATTTT
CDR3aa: CASVALGTDTQYF

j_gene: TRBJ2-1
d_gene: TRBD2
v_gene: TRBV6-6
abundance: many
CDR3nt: TGTGCCAGCACCGGGGGGGGGCCGAGCAATGAGCAGTTCTTC
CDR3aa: CASTGGGPSNEQFF

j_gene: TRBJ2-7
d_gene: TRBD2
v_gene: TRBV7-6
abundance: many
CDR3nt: TGTGCCAGCAGCCCAGCGGGGGTATCCCGGTATTGGTCCGAGCAGTACTTC
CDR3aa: CASSPAGVSRYWSEQYF

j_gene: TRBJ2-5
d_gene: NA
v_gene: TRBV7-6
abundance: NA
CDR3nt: TGTGCCAGCAGCTTAGCCCCCGTTGGAGGGTGGCAAGAGACCCAGTACTTC
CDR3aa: CASSLAPVGGWQETQYF

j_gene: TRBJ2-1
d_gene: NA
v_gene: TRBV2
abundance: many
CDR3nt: TGTGCCAGCAGTGTTTCCTGGGGGTACAATGAGCAGTTCTTC
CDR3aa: CASSVSWGYNEQFF

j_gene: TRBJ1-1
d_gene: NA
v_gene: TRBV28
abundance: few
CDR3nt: TGTGCCAGCAGTTATACCCCCTTCTTCACTGAAGCTTTCTTT
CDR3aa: CASSYTPFFTEAFF

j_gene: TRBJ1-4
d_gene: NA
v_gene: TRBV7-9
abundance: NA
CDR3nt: TGTGTCAGCAGAACATCGCAGGCAGCCGGGGAAAAACTGTTTTTT
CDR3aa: CVSRTSQAAGEKLFF

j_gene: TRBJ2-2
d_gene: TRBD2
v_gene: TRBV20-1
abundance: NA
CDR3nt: TGCAGTGCTTCTCCGACTAGCGCCGACACCGGGGAGCTGTTTTTT
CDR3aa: CSASPTSADTGELFF

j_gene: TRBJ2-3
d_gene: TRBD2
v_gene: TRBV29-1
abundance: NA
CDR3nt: TGCAGCACCGCCCGGGGGGTCAGCACAGATACGCAGTATTTT
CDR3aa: CSTARGVSTDTQYF

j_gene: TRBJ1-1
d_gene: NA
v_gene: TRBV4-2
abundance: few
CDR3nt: TGTGCCAGCAGCCAAGATTCCGAGGGGTTGAACACTGAAGCTTTCTTT
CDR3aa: CASSQDSEGLNTEAFF

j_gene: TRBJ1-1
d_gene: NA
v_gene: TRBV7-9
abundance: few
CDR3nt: TGTGCCAGCAGCTTAGCGGCGGTCCCGGCTGAAGCTTTCTTT
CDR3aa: CASSLAAVPAEAFF

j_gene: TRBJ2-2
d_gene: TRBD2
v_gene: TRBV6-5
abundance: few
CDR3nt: TGTGCCAGCAGTTCACTCCGACTAGCGGGAGCTATCGGGGAGCTGTTTTTT
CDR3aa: CASSSLRLAGAIGELFF

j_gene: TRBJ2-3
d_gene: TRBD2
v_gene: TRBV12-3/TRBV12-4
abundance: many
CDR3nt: TGTGCCAGCAGTTTAGGGGGGGGTTCGCGCACAGATACGCAGTATTTT
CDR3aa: CASSLGGGSRTDTQYF